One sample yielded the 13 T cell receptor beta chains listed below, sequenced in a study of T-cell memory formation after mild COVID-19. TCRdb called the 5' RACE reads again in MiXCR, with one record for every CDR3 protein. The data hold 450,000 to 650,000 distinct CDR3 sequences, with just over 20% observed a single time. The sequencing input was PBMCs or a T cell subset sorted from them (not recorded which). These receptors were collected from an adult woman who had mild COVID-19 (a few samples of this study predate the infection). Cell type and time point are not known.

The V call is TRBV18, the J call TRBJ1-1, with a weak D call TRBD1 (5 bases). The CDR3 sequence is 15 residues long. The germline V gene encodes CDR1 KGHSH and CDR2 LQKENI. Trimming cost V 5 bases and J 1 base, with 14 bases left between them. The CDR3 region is CASSGASPPNTEAFF. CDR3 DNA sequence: TGTGCCAGCTCAGGGGCTTCCCCGCCGAACACTGAAGCTTTCTTT.

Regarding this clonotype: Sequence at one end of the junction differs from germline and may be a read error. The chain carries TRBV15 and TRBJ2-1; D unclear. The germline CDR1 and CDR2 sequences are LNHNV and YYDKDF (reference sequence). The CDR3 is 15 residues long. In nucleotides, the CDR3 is TGTGCCAGCAGCAGAACCGTGGTGGCCGTCTATGAGCAGTTCTTC. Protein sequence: CASSRTVVAVYEQFF. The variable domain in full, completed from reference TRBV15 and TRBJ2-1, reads DAMVIQNPRYQVTQFGKPVTLSCSQTLNHNVMYWYQQKSSQAPKLLFHYYDKDFNNEADTPDNFQSRRPNTSFCFLDIRSPGLGDTAMYLCASSRTVVAVYEQFFGPGTRLTVL.

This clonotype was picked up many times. The CDR3 protein is CATGVKTEETQYF. CDR3 sequence (DNA): TGTGCCACCGGGGTGAAGACAGAAGAGACCCAGTACTTC. The chain couples TRBV6-2 or TRBV6-3 to TRBJ2-5; D may correspond to TRBD1 or TRBD2 (5 bases each). CDR3 length: 13 residues. Looked up from germline, CDR1 is MNHEY and CDR2 is SVGEGT. Deletions cut 10 bases from V and 3 bases from J, with 15 bases between.

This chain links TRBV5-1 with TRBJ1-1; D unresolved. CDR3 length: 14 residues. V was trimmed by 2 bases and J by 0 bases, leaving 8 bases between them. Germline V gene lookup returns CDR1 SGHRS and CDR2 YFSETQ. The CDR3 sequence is CASSLVQMNTEAFF. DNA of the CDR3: TGCGCCAGCAGCTTAGTCCAGATGAACACTGAAGCTTTCTTT.

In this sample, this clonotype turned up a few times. The CDR3 protein is CASRLYPAGGSPLHF. The DNA of the CDR3 is TGTGCCAGCAGGCTTTACCCTGCAGGGGGATCACCCCTCCACTTT. The chain couples TRBV27 to TRBJ1-6; 7 positions agree with TRBD1. The V segment lost 6 bases and the J segment 10 bases; nucleotides outside the gene matches: 12. Per the germline V gene, CDR1 is MNHEY and CDR2 is SMNVEV (reference sequence). This CDR3 comprises 15 residues.

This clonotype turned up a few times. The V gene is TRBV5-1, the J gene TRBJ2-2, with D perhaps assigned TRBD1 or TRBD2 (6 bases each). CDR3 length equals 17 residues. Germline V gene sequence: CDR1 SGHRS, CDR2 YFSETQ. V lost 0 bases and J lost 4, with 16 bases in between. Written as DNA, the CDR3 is TGCGCCAGCAGCTTGGTTGGGGGGCGGCATGTCACCGGGGAGCTGTTTTTT. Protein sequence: CASSLVGGRHVTGELFF.

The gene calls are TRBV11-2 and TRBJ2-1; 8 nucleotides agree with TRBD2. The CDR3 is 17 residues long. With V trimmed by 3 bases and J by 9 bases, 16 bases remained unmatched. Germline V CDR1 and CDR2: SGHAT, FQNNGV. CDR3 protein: CASSLEEAGAKGSEQFF. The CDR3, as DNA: TGTGCCAGCAGCTTGGAAGAAGCGGGAGCGAAAGGGAGTGAGCAGTTCTTC.

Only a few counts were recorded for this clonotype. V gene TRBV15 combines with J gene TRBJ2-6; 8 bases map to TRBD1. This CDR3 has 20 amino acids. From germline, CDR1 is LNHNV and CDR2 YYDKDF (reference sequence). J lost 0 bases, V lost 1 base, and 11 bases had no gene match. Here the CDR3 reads CATSRGNPGQATSGANVLTF. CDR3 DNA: TGTGCCACCAGCAGAGGGAATCCGGGACAGGCAACCTCTGGGGCCAACGTCCTGACTTTC.

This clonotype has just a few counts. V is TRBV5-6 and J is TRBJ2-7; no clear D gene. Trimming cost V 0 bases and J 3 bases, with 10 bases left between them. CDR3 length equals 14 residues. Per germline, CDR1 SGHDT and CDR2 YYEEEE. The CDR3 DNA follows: TGTGCCAGCAGCTTGGGGCAGGAGAGCTACGAGCAGTACTTC. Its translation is CASSLGQESYEQYF.

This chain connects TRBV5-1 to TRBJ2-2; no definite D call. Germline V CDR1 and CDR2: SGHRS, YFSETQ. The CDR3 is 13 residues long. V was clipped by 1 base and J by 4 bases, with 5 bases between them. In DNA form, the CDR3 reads TGCGCCAGCAGCTTGAGATCCACCGGGGAGCTGTTTTTT. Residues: CASSLRSTGELFF.

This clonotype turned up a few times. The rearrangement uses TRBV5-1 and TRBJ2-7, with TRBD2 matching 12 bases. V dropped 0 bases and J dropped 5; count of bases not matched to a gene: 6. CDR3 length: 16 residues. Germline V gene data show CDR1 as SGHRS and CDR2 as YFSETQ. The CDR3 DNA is TGCGCCAGCAGCTTGGAGCCTAGCGGGGGGGCCCACGAGCAGTACTTC. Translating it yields CASSLEPSGGAHEQYF. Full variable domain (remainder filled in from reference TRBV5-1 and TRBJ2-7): KAGVTQTPRYLIKTRGQQVTLSCSPISGHRSVSWYQQTPGQGLQFLFEYFSETQRNKGNFPGRFSGRQFSNSRSEMNVSTLELGDSALYLCASSLEPSGGAHEQYFGPGTRLTVT.

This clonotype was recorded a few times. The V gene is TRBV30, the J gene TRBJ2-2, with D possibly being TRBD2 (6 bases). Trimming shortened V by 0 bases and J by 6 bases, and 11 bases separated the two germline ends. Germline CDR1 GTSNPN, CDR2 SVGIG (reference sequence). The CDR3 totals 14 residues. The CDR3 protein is CAWSVPGVAGELFF. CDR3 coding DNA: TGTGCCTGGAGTGTCCCGGGAGTCGCCGGGGAGCTGTTTTTT.

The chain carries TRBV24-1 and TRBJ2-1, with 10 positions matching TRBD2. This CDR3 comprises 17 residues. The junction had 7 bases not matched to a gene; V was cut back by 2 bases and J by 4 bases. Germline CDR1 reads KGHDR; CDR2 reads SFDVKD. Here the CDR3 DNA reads TGTGCCACCAGTGATTCGCGGCGGACTAGCGGTTACAATGAGCAGTTCTTC. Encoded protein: CATSDSRRTSGYNEQFF.